This T cell receptor beta chain emerged from a study of shared clonotypes between healthy human individuals. The wider study: The study used three CD4 naive, three CD4 memory, two CD8 naive and one CD8 memory plate per donor. Notes on the study in general: Generally, naive subsets came out with larger estimated richness than memory subsets.

The repertoire was sequenced with immunoSEQ multiplex PCR; TCRdb's copy has only in-frame clones and lacks some. Of about 2 million clones listed, around 96% are singletons. As concerns this clone: Its antigen is not known.

V was trimmed by 1 base and J by 5 bases, leaving 8 bases between them. The CDR3 sequence is 14 residues long. CDR1 is PRHDT and CDR2 is FYEKMQ in the germline V gene (reference sequence). Cells designated naive CD8 were CD45RO-negative and were positively selected for CCR7, with terminally differentiated effector memory CD45RA+ cells excluded. Donors comprised healthy HIV-negative adults lacking recent acute infections or vaccinations. The chain links TRBV13 to TRBJ2-2; TRBD2 might be the D (5 bases). Sequenced: naive CD8+ T cells sorted from blood. This TCR derives from a man between 18 and 29 years old in good health. DNA for the CDR3: TGTGCCAGCAGCTTAGAAGCGGCGACCGGGGAGCTGTTTTTT. Protein: CASSLEAATGELFF.